This T cell receptor beta chain was captured in a study of Graves' ophthalmopathy and Graves' hyperthyroidism. Study-level points and caveats: Most expanded clonotypes from thyroid (those above 0.001 frequency) were also found in blood.

The CDR3 consists of 15 residues. Germline CDR1 SGHTA, CDR2 FQGTGA. Between the trimmed V and J ends, which lost 1 base and 1 base, there was a span of 10 bases. Researchers classed hyperthyroidism as stable given no ophthalmopathy within 18 months of follow-up. This clonotype was counted at least ten times. Its specificity is unknown. Amplified TCR beta CDR3 regions were obtained using RNA transcripts as template. RT-PCR with HTBI primers came first, then second-round multiplex PCR. TCRdb used MiXCR to reprocess the multiplex PCR reads, holding one entry per CDR3 protein. The data show 400,000 or so distinct CDR3 sequences, over 15% seen once.

The chain is built from TRBV7-3 and TRBJ1-1, with D hard to call. The sequencing input was peripheral blood. The sequence came from a woman under 30 with stable Graves' hyperthyroidism. The CDR3 loop reads CASSLMGRTNTEAFF. Written as DNA, the CDR3 is TGTGCCAGCAGCTTAATGGGCAGGACGAACACTGAAGCTTTCTTT.